This entry concerns a single TCR beta chain. What antigen it recognizes has not been identified. No base quality values were provided; no much bigger clone lies one nucleotide off. These data originate in a study of blood T cell repertoires in COVID-19 (dated by TCRdb to the early 2020s). Concerning the study at large: Collaborator samples came from the United States, Italy and Spain and covered acute and convalescent phases of COVID-19. The material from the prospective study consisted of cDNA or gDNA derived from T cells, B-cell-depleted T cells, or PBMCs. The dataset comprised deeply sampled blood TCRbeta repertoires from subjects exposed to, actively infected with, or recovered from COVID-19. The repertoires were released in a freely available public database intended as a resource for research on the immune response to SARS-CoV-2. The samples were drawn from two sources: the first 160 participants of the ongoing ImmuneRACE study, and fewer than 1,500 subjects contributed by 6 global collaborators. The sample metadata nearly always contained a de-identified subject ID, COVID-19 status, age in years and sex. Where HLA class I and class II types were available, the types were taken from metadata supplied by the sample provider, not from assay-based typing.

The CDR3 goes from the cysteine to the phenylalanine over 18 residues. Only CDR3 DNA is held: 54 bases, read in frame from base 1. CDR1 and CDR2, per the germline V gene, are LGHNA and YSLEER. Germline trimming: 3 bases from V, 4 bases from J; junction bases outside gene matches: 11. Samples from volunteer blood donors who had recovered from COVID-19 were contributed by a second Seattle source. Each collaborating institution followed its own protocols to collect whole blood in K2EDTA tubes. For TCRbeta analysis, collaborators shipped samples as frozen whole blood, isolated PBMCs, or DNA extracted from either of those sample types. What the authors observed across the whole study: Clinical and demographic metadata were provided uncurated, with the amount varying by source and participant.

TCRbeta CDR3 regions were amplified from genomic DNA using the immunoSEQ Assay, a bias-controlled multiplex PCR. The study's processing was this. The number of nucleated cells in each sample was estimated from the amplification of reference gene primers within the assay. Sequence reads were collapsed and filtered to measure the absolute abundance of every unique TCRbeta CDR3 rearrangement. For each sample, productive Simpson clonality was calculated as the square root of Simpson's diversity index across productive rearrangements. In TCRdb, the immuneACCESS table is reduced to in-frame sequences with V and J assigned. These tables do not hold every clone; where another copy was compared, an unresolved V gene accounts for under half, and the others remain unexplained. That table supplies the V and J calls and clone size; D and trimming were determined from the DNA. This sample gives hundreds of thousands of clones in total; about 85% of them show up just once. The top ten clones comprise 10% to 15% of the sample.

This clonotype was sampled from a woman under 30 who had recovered from COVID-19. The rearrangement joined TRBV4-3 to TRBJ2-1; TRBD2 agrees with 11 junctional bases. Sequencing input: peripheral blood. In nucleotide form, the sequence is TGCGCCAGCAGCCAGGACGCCGCCGGGACTAGCGGTTACAATGAGCAGTTCTTC. Its product reads: CASSQDAAGTSGYNEQFF.